A selection of T cell receptor beta chains follows, all from one sample in a study of T cells after yellow fever vaccination. Using its own MiXCR run on the 5' RACE reads, TCRdb lists one record per CDR3 protein. In the table there are 350,000 to 550,000 distinct CDR3 sequences, 15% to 20% of which are singletons. This material consisted of PBMCs, taken before the yellow fever booster vaccination. All receptors derive from a man aged 18 to 35 who received the YFV17D yellow fever vaccine. Both conserved end residues are part of each CDR3. The D gene is left open where the match is weak. Rows give clone size only sometimes, using once, few, many, or a class for an expanded clone.

V: TRBV19
D: TRBD1
size: NA
J: TRBJ1-2
DNA: TGTGCCAGTAGTAAACTTAGGACAGGCTATGGCTACACCTTC
CDR3: CASSKLRTGYGYTF

V: TRBV27
D: TRBD1
size: NA
J: TRBJ1-1
DNA: TGTGCCAGCAGCGCCGCGACAGGGAACGCTGAAGCTTTCTTT
CDR3: CASSAATGNAEAFF

V: TRBV7-2
D: NA
size: few
J: TRBJ1-2
DNA: TGTGCCAGCAGCCGAGGAGGGGGTGGCCGGTTGGATAACACCTTC
CDR3: CASSRGGGGRLDNTF

V: TRBV29-1
D: NA
size: few
J: TRBJ2-7
DNA: TGCAGCGTAGACCAGGGGTTAGGATCCTACGAGCAGTACTTC
CDR3: CSVDQGLGSYEQYF

V: TRBV12-3/TRBV12-4
D: NA
size: few
J: TRBJ2-7
DNA: TGTGCCAGCACCCTGGACCGGACACTCTACGAGCAGTACTTC
CDR3: CASTLDRTLYEQYF

V: TRBV6-2/TRBV6-3
D: NA
size: NA
J: TRBJ1-5
DNA: TGTGCCAGCAGTTTGATGGGGGTACAGAATCAGCCCCAGCATTTT
CDR3: CASSLMGVQNQPQHF

V: TRBV10-2
D: TRBD1
size: NA
J: TRBJ2-1
DNA: TGCGCCACCAGGGACAGGGAAGATTTATACAATGAGCAGTTCTTC
CDR3: CATRDREDLYNEQFF

V: TRBV7-8
D: NA
size: few
J: TRBJ1-4
DNA: TGTGCCAGCAGCACATACAGAAATGAAAAACTGTTTTTT
CDR3: CASSTYRNEKLFF

V: TRBV7-9
D: NA
size: NA
J: TRBJ2-1
DNA: TGTGCCAGCAGCTTTCAGGGGCCGACCTACAATGAGCAGTTCTTC
CDR3: CASSFQGPTYNEQFF

V: TRBV7-8
D: TRBD2
size: few
J: TRBJ2-3
DNA: TGTGCCAGCAGCGGGACTAGCGGGTGGCCGGATACGCAGTATTTT
CDR3: CASSGTSGWPDTQYF

V: TRBV6-5
D: NA
size: NA
J: TRBJ2-6
DNA: TGTGCCAGCAGTTACGGATCCCCTGGGGCCAACGTCCTGACTTTC
CDR3: CASSYGSPGANVLTF

V: TRBV5-1
D: NA
size: NA
J: TRBJ2-7
DNA: TGCGCCAGCAGCCAGAGTGGGGATTACGAGCAGTACTTC
CDR3: CASSQSGDYEQYF

V: TRBV27
D: NA
size: NA
J: TRBJ1-5
DNA: TGTGCCAGCAGTTTATCGCGGGCAGGGATGGGCAATCAGCCCCAGCATTTT
CDR3: CASSLSRAGMGNQPQHF

V: TRBV3-1
D: NA
size: once
J: TRBJ1-5
DNA: TGTGCCAGCAGCCAAGGAGCCGGGGCCGTCCAGCCCCAGCATTTT
CDR3: CASSQGAGAVQPQHF

V: TRBV9
D: NA
size: few
J: TRBJ2-5
DNA: TGTGCCAGCAGCCCGCCGTTACGGGAGACCCAGTACTTC
CDR3: CASSPPLRETQYF

V: TRBV20-1
D: NA
size: few
J: TRBJ1-1
DNA: TGCAGTGCTAGGGTGCCCCTGGGAACTGAAGCTTTCTTT
CDR3: CSARVPLGTEAFF

V: TRBV29-1
D: NA
size: NA
J: TRBJ2-1
DNA: TGCAGCGTCGCCGCTAATGAAGGGAATGAGCAGTTCTTC
CDR3: CSVAANEGNEQFF

V: TRBV27
D: NA
size: few
J: TRBJ1-6
DNA: TGTGCCAGCAGTTTTTTTGATTCACCCCTCCACTTT
CDR3: CASSFFDSPLHF

V: TRBV27
D: NA
size: NA
J: TRBJ1-1
DNA: TGTGCCAGCAGTTGGGGGACACGAGGGTTCACTGAAGCTTTCTTT
CDR3: CASSWGTRGFTEAFF

V: TRBV24-1
D: NA
size: NA
J: TRBJ2-3
DNA: TGTGCCACCAGTCTGACCGGGTACCCAGATACGCAGTATTTT
CDR3: CATSLTGYPDTQYF

V: TRBV4-1
D: NA
size: NA
J: TRBJ1-2
DNA: TGCGCCAGCAGCCAGCGGGGGGTACCGCCTAACTATGGCTACACCTTC
CDR3: CASSQRGVPPNYGYTF

V: TRBV7-2
D: TRBD2
size: NA
J: TRBJ2-5
DNA: TGTGCCAGCAGCTTCGGGGGGGCAGCAGAGACCCAGTACTTC
CDR3: CASSFGGAAETQYF

V: TRBV5-1
D: TRBD1
size: many
J: TRBJ2-1
DNA: TGCGCCAGCAGCTCAGGGACAGGGGGTAATGAGCAGTTCTTC
CDR3: CASSSGTGGNEQFF

V: TRBV5-1
D: NA
size: NA
J: TRBJ2-3
DNA: TGCGCCAGCAGCCACCCTAGCGCCTCTAGCACAGATACGCAGTATTTT
CDR3: CASSHPSASSTDTQYF

V: TRBV27
D: NA
size: NA
J: TRBJ1-4
DNA: TGTGCCAGCAGGGGGATGGGAAGGCGGGATGAAAAACTGTTTTTT
CDR3: CASRGMGRRDEKLFF

V: TRBV7-2
D: NA
size: many
J: TRBJ2-5
DNA: TGTGCCAGCAGCTTAGGTCGGGGCGGGACCCAGTACTTC
CDR3: CASSLGRGGTQYF

V: TRBV7-9
D: NA
size: NA
J: TRBJ1-1
DNA: TGTGCCAGCAGCACACGCAGCGGGAGGACTGAAGCTTTCTTT
CDR3: CASSTRSGRTEAFF

V: TRBV7-6
D: TRBD1
size: few
J: TRBJ1-2
DNA: TGTGCCAGCAGCTTAGGGGGGACAGGGCCCTATGGCTACACCTTC
CDR3: CASSLGGTGPYGYTF

V: TRBV15
D: TRBD2
size: NA
J: TRBJ2-5
DNA: TGTGCCACCGGCCCGAGGAGCGGGGGTTTAGAGACCCAGTACTTC
CDR3: CATGPRSGGLETQYF

V: TRBV12-3/TRBV12-4
D: NA
size: many
J: TRBJ2-5
DNA: TGTGCCAGCACCTACTCGGGGGGCCCTCAGGGGACCCAGTACTTC
CDR3: CASTYSGGPQGTQYF

V: TRBV27
D: NA
size: once
J: TRBJ1-1
DNA: TGTGCCAGCAGTTTGGGAGGGGGTGAAGCTTTCTTT
CDR3: CASSLGGGEAFF

V: TRBV18
D: NA
size: NA
J: TRBJ1-2
DNA: TGTGCCAGCTCACCATGGGAGGGGCCAAACTATGGCTACACCTTC
CDR3: CASSPWEGPNYGYTF

V: TRBV5-5
D: TRBD2
size: few
J: TRBJ2-3
DNA: TGTGCCAGCAGCTTCAGCGGGGGGGCGACAAACACAGATACGCAGTATTTT
CDR3: CASSFSGGATNTDTQYF

V: TRBV6-2/TRBV6-3
D: TRBD2
size: few
J: TRBJ2-1
DNA: TGTGCCAGCAGTTACTCGACTAGCGGGGGGGACTACAATGAGCAGTTCTTC
CDR3: CASSYSTSGGDYNEQFF